This TCR beta chain was found in a study of blood T cell repertoires in COVID-19. Study-wide context: COVID-19 samples collected from the United States, Italy and Spain covered acute and convalescent phases. Sources were T cells, B-cell-depleted T cells, or PBMCs; the material itself was cDNA or gDNA.

In germline, CDR1 is MNHNY, CDR2 SVGAGI (reference sequence). The CDR3 is 13 amino acids. The ends were cut back, 7 bases at V and 0 bases at J, with 9 bases in the middle. Enrolled during active infection, Seattle patients were then followed longitudinally. As originally analysed: Reference gene primer amplification gave estimated nucleated cell counts. The protocol was immunoSEQ multiplex PCR, while the TCRdb copy is restricted to in-frame clones and leaves out a portion. V, J and clone size reflect that table, while D and trimming were determined from the DNA. The repertoire has 150,000 to 200,000 clones, more than 80% of them found once; the top ten carry approximately 12%.

The chain couples TRBV6-6 to TRBJ1-1; tentative D call: TRBD1 (5 bases). Material: peripheral blood. The TCR sequence derives from an elderly woman with COVID-19, enrolled during active disease. For the CDR3, the DNA is TGTGCCAGCACCGGGACTATGAACACTGAAGCTTTCTTT. Protein product: CASTGTMNTEAFF.